This T cell receptor (beta chain) was captured by sequencing in a study of T cells after somatic rescue of genetic block. Profiled with immunoSEQ multiplex PCR; TCRdb holds only in-frame clones, not every one. The table includes approximately 110,000 clones, over 80% detected once. Germline values: CDR1 MNHEY, CDR2 SVGAGI. Trimming took 0 bases from V and 4 from J, leaving 13 bases between them. The CDR3 covers 16 residues. The chain has TRBV6-5 and TRBJ1-3; perhaps TRBD1 as D (5 bases). The sequence derives from a woman aged 18 to 35. Source material: peripheral blood mononuclear cells (PBMCs). The CDR3 reads CASSYSTGGTGNTIYF. CDR3 in DNA: TGTGCCAGCAGTTACTCGACCGGGGGAACGGGAAACACCATATATTTT.